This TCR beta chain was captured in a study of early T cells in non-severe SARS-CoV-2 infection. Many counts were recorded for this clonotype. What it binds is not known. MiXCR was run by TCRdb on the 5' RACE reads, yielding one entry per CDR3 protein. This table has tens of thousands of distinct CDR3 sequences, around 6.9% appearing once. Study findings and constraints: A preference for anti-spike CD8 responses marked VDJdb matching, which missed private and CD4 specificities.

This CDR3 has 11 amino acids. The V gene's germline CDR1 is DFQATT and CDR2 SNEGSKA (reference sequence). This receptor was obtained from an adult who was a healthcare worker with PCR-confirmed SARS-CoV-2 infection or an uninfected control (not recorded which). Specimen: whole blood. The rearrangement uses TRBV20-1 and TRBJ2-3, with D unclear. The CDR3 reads CSRRTADTQYF. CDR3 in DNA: TGCAGCAGGCGTACTGCAGATACGCAGTATTTT.